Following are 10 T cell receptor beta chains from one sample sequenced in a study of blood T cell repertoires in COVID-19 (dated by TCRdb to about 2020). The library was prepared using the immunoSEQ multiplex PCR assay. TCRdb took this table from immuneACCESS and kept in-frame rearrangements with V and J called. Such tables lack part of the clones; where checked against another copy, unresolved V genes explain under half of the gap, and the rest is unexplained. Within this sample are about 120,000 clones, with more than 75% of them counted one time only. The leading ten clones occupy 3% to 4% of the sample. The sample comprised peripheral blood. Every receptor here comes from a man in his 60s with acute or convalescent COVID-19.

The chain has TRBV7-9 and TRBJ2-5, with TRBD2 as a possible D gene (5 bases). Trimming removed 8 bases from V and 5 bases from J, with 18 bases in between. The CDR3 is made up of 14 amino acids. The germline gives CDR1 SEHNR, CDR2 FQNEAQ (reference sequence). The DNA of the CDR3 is TGTGCCAGCGTTAGGGAGAAGGGTTGGGAGACCCAGTACTTC. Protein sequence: CASVREKGWETQYF.

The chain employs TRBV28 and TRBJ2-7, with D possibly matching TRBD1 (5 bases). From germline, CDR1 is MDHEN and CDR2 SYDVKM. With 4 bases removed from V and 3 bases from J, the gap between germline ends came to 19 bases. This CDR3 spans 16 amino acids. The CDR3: CASSSVGQGSIYEQYF. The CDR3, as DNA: TGTGCCAGCAGTTCGGTCGGGCAGGGCTCCATCTACGAGCAGTACTTC.

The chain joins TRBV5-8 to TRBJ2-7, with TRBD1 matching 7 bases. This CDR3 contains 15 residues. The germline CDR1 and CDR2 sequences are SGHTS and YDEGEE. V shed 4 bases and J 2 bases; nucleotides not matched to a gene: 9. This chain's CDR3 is CASSGPDRQTYEQYF. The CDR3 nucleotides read TGTGCCAGCAGCGGACCGGACAGGCAAACCTACGAGCAGTACTTC.

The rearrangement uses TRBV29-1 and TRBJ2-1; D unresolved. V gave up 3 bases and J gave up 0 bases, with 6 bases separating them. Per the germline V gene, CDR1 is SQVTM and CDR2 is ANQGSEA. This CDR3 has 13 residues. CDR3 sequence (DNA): TGCAGCGTTGACGACTCCTCCTACAATGAGCAGTTCTTC. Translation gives CSVDDSSYNEQFF.

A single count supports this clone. The CDR3 DNA sequence: TGCGCCAGCAGCCAGGCATTACAGGGCTCCTACGAGCAGTACTTC. Translation: CASSQALQGSYEQYF. The gene calls are TRBV4-3 and TRBJ2-7, with D possibly being TRBD1 (6 bases). Trimming took 3 bases from V and 0 from J, leaving 12 bases between them. Germline assignment: CDR1 LGHNA and CDR2 YSLEER. The CDR3 loop spans 15 amino acids.

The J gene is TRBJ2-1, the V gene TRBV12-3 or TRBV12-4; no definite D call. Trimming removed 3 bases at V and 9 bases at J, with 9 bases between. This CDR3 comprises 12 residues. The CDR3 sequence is CASSFVRGEQFF. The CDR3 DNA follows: TGTGCCAGCAGTTTCGTCCGAGGTGAGCAGTTCTTC.

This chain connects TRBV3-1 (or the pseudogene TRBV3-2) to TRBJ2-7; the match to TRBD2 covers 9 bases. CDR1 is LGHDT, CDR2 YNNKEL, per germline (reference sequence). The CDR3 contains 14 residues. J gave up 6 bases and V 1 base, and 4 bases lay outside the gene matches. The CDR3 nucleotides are TGTGCCAGCAGCCAAGTGCGGGGGGGTCTCGAGCAGTACTTC. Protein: CASSQVRGGLEQYF.

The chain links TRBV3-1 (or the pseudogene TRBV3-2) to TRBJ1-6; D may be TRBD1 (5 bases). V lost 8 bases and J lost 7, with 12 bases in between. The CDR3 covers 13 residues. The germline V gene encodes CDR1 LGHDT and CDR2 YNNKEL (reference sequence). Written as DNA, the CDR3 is TGTGCCAGCGGGGCAGGGAGGAATTCACCCCTCCACTTT. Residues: CASGAGRNSPLHF.

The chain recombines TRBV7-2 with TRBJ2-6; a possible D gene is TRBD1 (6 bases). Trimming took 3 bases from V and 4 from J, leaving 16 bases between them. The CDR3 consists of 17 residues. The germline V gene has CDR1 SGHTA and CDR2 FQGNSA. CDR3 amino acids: CASSFQGTPAGANVLTF. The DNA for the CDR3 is TGTGCCAGCAGCTTCCAAGGGACACCAGCCGGGGCCAACGTCCTGACTTTC.

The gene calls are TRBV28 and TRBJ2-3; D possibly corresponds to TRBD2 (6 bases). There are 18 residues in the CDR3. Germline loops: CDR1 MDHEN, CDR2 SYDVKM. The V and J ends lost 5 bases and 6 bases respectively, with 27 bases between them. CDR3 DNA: TGTGCCAGCAGTCAATCCAAGGGAGGTGCACCCGCACAGGATACGCAGTATTTT. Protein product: CASSQSKGGAPAQDTQYF. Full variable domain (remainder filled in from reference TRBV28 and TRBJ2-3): DVKVTQSSRYLVKRTGEKVFLECVQDMDHENMFWYRQDPGLGLRLIYFSYDVKMKEKGDIPEGYSVSREKKERFSLILESASTNQTSMYLCASSQSKGGAPAQDTQYFGPGTRLTVL.